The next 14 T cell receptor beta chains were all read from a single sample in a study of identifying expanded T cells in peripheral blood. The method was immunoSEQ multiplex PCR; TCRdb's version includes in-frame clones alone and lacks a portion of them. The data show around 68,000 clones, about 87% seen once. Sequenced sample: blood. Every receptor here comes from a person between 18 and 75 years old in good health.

Here the CDR3 reads CASSGQGATNEKLFF. The DNA for the CDR3 is TGTGCCAGCAGTGGACAGGGTGCAACTAATGAAAAACTGTTTTTT. The chain combines TRBV28 with TRBJ1-4; the match to TRBD1 covers 8 bases. The V and J ends lost 5 bases and 0 bases, in that order; junction bases with no gene match: 2. CDR1 is MDHEN, CDR2 SYDVKM, per germline. This CDR3 is 15 amino acids long.

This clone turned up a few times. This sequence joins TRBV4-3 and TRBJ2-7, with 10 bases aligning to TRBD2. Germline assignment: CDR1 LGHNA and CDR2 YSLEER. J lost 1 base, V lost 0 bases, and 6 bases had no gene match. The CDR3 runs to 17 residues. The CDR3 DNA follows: TGCGCCAGCAGCCAAGAACTGGGACTAGCGCCGTCCTACGAGCAGTACTTC. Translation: CASSQELGLAPSYEQYF.

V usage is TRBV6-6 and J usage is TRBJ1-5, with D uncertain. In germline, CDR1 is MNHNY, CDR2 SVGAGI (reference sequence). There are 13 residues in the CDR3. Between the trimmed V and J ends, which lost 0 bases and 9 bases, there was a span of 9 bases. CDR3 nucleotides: TGTGCCAGCAGTTACTCGCGGGCGCGGCCCCAGCATTTT. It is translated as CASSYSRARPQHF.

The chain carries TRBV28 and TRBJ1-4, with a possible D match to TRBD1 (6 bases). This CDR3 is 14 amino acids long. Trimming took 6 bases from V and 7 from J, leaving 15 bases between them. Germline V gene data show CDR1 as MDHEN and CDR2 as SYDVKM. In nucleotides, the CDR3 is TGTGCCAGCAGGAGAGGGGGGAGCGGTGAAAAACTGTTTTTT. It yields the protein CASRRGGSGEKLFF. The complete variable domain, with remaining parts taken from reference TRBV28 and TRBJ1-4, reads DVKVTQSSRYLVKRTGEKVFLECVQDMDHENMFWYRQDPGLGLRLIYFSYDVKMKEKGDIPEGYSVSREKKERFSLILESASTNQTSMYLCASRRGGSGEKLFFGSGTQLSVL.

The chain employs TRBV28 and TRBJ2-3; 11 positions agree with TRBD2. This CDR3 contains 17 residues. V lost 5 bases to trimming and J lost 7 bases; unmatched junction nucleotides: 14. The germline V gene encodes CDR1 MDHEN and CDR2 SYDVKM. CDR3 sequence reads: CASSTLWLAGGANTQYF. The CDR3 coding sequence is TGTGCCAGCAGTACCTTATGGCTAGCGGGGGGAGCTAATACGCAGTATTTT. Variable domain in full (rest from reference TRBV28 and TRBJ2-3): DVKVTQSSRYLVKRTGEKVFLECVQDMDHENMFWYRQDPGLGLRLIYFSYDVKMKEKGDIPEGYSVSREKKERFSLILESASTNQTSMYLCASSTLWLAGGANTQYFGPGTRLTVL.

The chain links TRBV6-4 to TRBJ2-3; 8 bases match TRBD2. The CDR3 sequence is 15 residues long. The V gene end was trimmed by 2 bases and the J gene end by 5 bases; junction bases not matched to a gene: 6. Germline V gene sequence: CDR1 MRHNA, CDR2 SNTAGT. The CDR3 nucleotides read TGTGCCAGCAGTGACGACGGGGGGGCAGGAGATACGCAGTATTTT. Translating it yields CASSDDGGAGDTQYF.

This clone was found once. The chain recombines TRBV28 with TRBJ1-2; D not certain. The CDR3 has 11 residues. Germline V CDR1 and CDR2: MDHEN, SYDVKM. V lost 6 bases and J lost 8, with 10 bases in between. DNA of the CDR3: TGTGCCAGCAGGGGAAAAGGGGGCTACACCTTC. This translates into CASRGKGGYTF.

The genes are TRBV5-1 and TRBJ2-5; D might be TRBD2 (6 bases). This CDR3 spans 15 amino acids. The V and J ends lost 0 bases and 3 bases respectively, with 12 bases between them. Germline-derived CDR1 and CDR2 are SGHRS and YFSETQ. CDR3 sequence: CASSLDSRREETQYF. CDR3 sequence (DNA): TGCGCCAGCAGCTTGGACAGCCGGAGGGAAGAGACCCAGTACTTC. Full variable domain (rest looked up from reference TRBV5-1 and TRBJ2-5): KAGVTQTPRYLIKTRGQQVTLSCSPISGHRSVSWYQQTPGQGLQFLFEYFSETQRNKGNFPGRFSGRQFSNSRSEMNVSTLELGDSALYLCASSLDSRREETQYFGPGTRLLVL.

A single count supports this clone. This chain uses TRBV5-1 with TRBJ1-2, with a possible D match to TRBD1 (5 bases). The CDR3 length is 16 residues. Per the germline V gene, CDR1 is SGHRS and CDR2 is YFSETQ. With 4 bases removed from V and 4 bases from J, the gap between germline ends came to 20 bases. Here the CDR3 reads CASSPIAGGTLYGYTF. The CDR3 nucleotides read TGCGCCAGCAGCCCGATAGCGGGCGGGACCCTCTATGGCTACACCTTC.

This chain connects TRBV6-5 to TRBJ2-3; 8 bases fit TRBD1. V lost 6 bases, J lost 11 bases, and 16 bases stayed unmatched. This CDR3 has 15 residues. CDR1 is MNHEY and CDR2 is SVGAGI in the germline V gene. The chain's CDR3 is CASSPGTGLSVGQYF. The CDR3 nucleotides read TGTGCCAGCAGCCCCGGGACAGGCCTCTCCGTAGGGCAGTATTTT.

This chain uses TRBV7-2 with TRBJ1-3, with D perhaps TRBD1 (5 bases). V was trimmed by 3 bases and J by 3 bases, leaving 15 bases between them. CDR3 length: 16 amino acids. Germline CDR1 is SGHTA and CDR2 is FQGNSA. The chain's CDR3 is CASSLGQGGYGNTIYF. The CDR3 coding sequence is TGTGCCAGCAGCTTGGGCCAGGGAGGCTATGGAAACACCATATATTTT. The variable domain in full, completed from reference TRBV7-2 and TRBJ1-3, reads GAGVSQSPSNKVTEKGKDVELRCDPISGHTALYWYRQSLGQGLEFLIYFQGNSAPDKSGLPSDRFSAERTGGSVSTLTIQRTQQEDSAVYLCASSLGQGGYGNTIYFGEGSWLTVV.

In DNA form, the CDR3 reads TGTGCCAGCTCGGCGGGGGAGTCACCCAATGAGCAGTTCTTC. Protein sequence: CASSAGESPNEQFF. The gene calls are TRBV6-6 and TRBJ2-1; 7 bases map to TRBD2. The length of the CDR3 is 14 residues. The germline CDR1 and CDR2 sequences are MNHNY and SVGAGI (reference sequence). V lost 8 bases to trimming and J lost 6 bases; unmatched junction nucleotides: 10.

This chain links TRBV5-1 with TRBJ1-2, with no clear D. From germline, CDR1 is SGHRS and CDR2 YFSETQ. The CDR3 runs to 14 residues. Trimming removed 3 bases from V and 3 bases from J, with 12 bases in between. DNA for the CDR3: TGCGCCAGCAGCTCTACTAACCCGTACTATGGCTACACCTTC. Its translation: CASSSTNPYYGYTF.

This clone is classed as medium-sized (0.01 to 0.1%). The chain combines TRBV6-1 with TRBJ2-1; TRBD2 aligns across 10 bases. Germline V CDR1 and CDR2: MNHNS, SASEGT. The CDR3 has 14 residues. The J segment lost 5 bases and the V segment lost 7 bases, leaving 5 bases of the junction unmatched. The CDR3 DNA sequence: TGTGCCAGCAAAACCGGACTAGCGGACAATGAGCAGTTCTTC. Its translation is CASKTGLADNEQFF.